This TCR beta chain emerged from a study of cytomegalovirus exposure and HLA in healthy donors. Study-level points and caveats: A list of 164 TCR beta chains associated with cytomegalovirus was given.

The PCR was carried out with 60 Vbeta primers and 13 Jbeta primers. Using immunoSEQ multiplex PCR, the repertoire was profiled, and TCRdb retains in-frame clones only, with some absent. The data show fewer than 200,000 clones, with 70% to 80% seen just once and 2% to 2.5% held by the top ten. Details on this clone: The antigen remains undetermined.

The CDR3 consists of 15 residues. CDR1 MNHEY and CDR2 SVGAGI come from the germline V gene. Germline trimming cut 8 bases from V and 7 bases from J; bases unmatched to any gene: 11. The V call is TRBV6-5, the J call TRBJ2-2, with 9 bases lining up with TRBD2. This TCR was sampled from a man in his 60s in good health and CMV-seronegative. Material for sequencing was PBMCs. The CDR3: CASLQEREVGGELFF. The CDR3 DNA reads TGTGCCAGCCTCCAGGAGCGGGAGGTTGGCGGGGAGCTGTTTTTT.